This TCR beta chain is drawn from a study of cytomegalovirus exposure and HLA in healthy donors. Findings of the study overall: Some 17,000 TCR beta sequences were associated with HLA alleles at 0.05 false discovery rate in a later analysis.

The PCR had 60 Vbeta and 13 Jbeta primers. The assay was immunoSEQ multiplex PCR, and TCRdb's table has in-frame clones only and misses some. The table has over 100,000 clones, approximately 70% seen once. The CDR3 covers 12 residues. In germline, CDR1 is SGHTA, CDR2 FQGNSA. V was trimmed by 5 bases and J by 2 bases, leaving 6 bases between them. This clone came up once. Its antigen is undetermined. The source of this sequence is a woman in her thirties in good health and CMV-seronegative. The chain uses TRBV7-2 and TRBJ1-1; D gene unclear. Sequencing used PBMCs. The CDR3 loop is CASSAHNTEAFF. CDR3 coding DNA: TGTGCCAGCAGCGCGCACAACACTGAAGCTTTCTTT.